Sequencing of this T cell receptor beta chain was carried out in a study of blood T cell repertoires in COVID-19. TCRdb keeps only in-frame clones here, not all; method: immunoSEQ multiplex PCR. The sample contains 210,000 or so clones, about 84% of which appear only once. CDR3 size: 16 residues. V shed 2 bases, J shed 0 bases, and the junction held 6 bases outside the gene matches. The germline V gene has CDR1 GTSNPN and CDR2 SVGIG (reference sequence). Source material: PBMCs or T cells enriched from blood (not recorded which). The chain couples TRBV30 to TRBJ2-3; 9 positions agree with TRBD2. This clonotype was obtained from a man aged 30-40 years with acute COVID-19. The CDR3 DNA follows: TGTGCCTGGAGTAGGACTAGCGCTGGCAGCACAGATACGCAGTATTTT. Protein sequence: CAWSRTSAGSTDTQYF.